This paragraph reports one T cell receptor beta chain. What it recognizes is unknown. Every patient experienced relapse after autologous stem cell transplantation, and brentuximab vedotin exposure varied. Best outcomes ranged across complete response, partial response and progressive disease. These data originate in a study of PD-1 blockade in classical Hodgkin lymphoma. Profiling relied on immunoSEQ multiplex PCR, and the TCRdb table lists in-frame clones only, not all of them. The table shows 70,000 to 85,000 clones, with roughly 91% occurring only once. This CDR3 comprises 13 residues. The germline V gene encodes CDR1 SGHVS and CDR2 FQNEAQ. Losses at the gene ends were 4 bases for V and 11 bases for J; bases not matched to a gene: 7. Broader study findings: The study found that TCR diversity rose significantly by C4D1 in CD4+ but not CD8+ cells. Baseline diversity resembling that of newly diagnosed patients was seen in complete responders. Newly diagnosed patients reportedly had lower baseline TCR diversity than healthy donors.

Here the sequenced sample was peripheral blood mononuclear cells (PBMCs), taken at baseline. The rearrangement links TRBV7-8 to TRBJ1-5, with TRBD1 matching 8 bases. The receptor was isolated from a human donor with classical Hodgkin lymphoma. CDR3: CASSSQGAEAQHF. CDR3 sequence (DNA): TGTGCCAGCAGCTCTCAGGGGGCTGAAGCCCAGCATTTT. Full variable domain (missing parts from reference TRBV7-8 and TRBJ1-5): GAGVSQSPRYKVAKRGQDVALRCDPISGHVSLFWYQQALGQGPEFLTYFQNEAQLDKSGLPSDRFFAERPEGSVSTLKIQRTQQEDSAVYLCASSSQGAEAQHFGDGTRLSIL.